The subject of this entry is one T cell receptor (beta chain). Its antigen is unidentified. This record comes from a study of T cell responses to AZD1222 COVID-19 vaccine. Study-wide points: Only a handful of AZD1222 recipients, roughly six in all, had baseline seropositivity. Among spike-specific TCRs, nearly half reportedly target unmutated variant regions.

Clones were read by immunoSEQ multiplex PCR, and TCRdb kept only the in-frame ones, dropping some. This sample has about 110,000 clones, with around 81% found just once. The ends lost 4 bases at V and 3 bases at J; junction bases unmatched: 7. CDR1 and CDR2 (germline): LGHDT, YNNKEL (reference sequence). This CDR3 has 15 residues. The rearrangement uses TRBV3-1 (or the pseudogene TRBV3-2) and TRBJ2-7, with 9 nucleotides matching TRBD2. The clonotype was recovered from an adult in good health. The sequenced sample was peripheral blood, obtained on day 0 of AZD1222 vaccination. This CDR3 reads CASSPTPTSGYEQYF. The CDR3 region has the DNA TGTGCCAGCAGCCCGACCCCGACTAGCGGCTACGAGCAGTACTTC.